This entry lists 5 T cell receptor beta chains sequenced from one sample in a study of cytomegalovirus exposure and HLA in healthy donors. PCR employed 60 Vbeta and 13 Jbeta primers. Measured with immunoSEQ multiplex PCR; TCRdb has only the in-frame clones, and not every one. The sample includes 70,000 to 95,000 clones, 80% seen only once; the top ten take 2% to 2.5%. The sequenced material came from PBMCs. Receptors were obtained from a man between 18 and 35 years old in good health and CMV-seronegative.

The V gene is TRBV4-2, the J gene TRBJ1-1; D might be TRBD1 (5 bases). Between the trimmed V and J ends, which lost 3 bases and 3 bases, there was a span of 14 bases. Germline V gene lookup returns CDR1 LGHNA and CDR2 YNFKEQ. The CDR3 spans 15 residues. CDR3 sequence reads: CASSHKGASDTEAFF. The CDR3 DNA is TGTGCCAGCAGCCATAAAGGGGCGTCGGACACTGAAGCTTTCTTT.

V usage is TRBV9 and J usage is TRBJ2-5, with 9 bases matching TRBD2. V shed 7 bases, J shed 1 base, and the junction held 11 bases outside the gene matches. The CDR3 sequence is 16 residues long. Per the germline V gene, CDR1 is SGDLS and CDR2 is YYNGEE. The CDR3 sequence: CASSQRASGAQETQYF. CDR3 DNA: TGTGCCAGCTCCCAACGGGCTAGCGGGGCCCAAGAGACCCAGTACTTC.

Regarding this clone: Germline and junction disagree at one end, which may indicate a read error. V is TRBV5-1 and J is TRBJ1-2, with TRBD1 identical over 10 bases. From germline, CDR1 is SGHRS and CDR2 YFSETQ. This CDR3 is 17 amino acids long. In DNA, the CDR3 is TGCGCCAGCAGCACCCTTCCGGGACAGGGGACAGCCTATGGCTACACCTTT. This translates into CASSTLPGQGTAYGYTF.

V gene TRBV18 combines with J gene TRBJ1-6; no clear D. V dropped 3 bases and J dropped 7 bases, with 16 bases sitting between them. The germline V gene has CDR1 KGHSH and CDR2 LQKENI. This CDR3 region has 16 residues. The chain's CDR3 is CASSPESAGYNSPLHF. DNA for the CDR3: TGTGCCAGCTCACCGGAAAGCGCGGGGTACAATTCACCCCTCCACTTT.

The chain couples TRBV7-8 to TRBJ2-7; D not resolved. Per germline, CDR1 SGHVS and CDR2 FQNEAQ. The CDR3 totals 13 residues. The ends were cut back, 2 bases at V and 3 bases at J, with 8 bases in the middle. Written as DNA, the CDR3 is TGTGCCAGCAGCTTACTGGAGAGCTACGAGCAGTACTTC. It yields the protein CASSLLESYEQYF.